The 32 T cell receptor beta chains below all came from one sample that was sequenced in a study of T cells in Graves' hyperthyroidism and ophthalmopathy. Amplified TCR beta CDR3 regions came from RNA transcripts. Using the HTBI primer set, a first-round RT-PCR was run on the TCR CDR3. TCRdb re-called the multiplex PCR reads with MiXCR, one entry per CDR3 protein. The sample contains 650,000 to 750,000 distinct CDR3 sequences, 12% to 15% of which appear only once. The sequencing input was blood. These receptors all stem from a woman under 30 with Graves' hyperthyroidism.

J is TRBJ2-7 and V is TRBV5-1; TRBD1 matches at 7 bases. CDR3 length: 14 amino acids. The V and J ends lost 4 bases and 7 bases, in that order; junction bases with no gene match: 11. Germline CDR1 SGHRS, CDR2 YFSETQ. The CDR3 DNA reads as TGCGCCAGCAGCCCCAGACAGGGATCGTTGGAGCAGTACTTC. Translation: CASSPRQGSLEQYF.

The gene calls are TRBV19 and TRBJ1-1, with TRBD1 matching 8 bases. The CDR3 length is 14 residues. With V trimmed by 6 bases and J by 6 bases, 9 bases remained unmatched. Germline V gene lookup returns CDR1 LNHDA and CDR2 SQIVND (reference sequence). The CDR3 here is CASRGDRGLAEAFF. As DNA, the CDR3 is TGTGCCAGTAGGGGAGACAGGGGATTAGCTGAAGCTTTCTTT. The variable domain in full, with the rest retrieved from reference TRBV19 and TRBJ1-1, is DGGITQSPKYLFRKEGQNVTLSCEQNLNHDAMYWYRQDPGQGLRLIYYSQIVNDFQKGDIAEGYSVSREKKESFPLTVTSAQKNPTAFYLCASRGDRGLAEAFFGQGTRLTVV.

Regarding this clonotype: A much larger clone lies one base from this, so it may be a read error. CDR3 sequence reads: CSARYWGWGKREETQYF. The CDR3, as DNA: TGCAGTGCTAGATACTGGGGGTGGGGGAAGCGGGAAGAGACCCAGTACTTC. The chain combines TRBV20-1 with TRBJ2-5; D is possibly TRBD2 (6 bases). The V and J ends lost 2 bases and 3 bases respectively, with 22 bases between them. CDR1 and CDR2 (germline): DFQATT, SNEGSKA (reference sequence). The CDR3 has 17 residues.

This clonotype was counted ten times or more. J is TRBJ2-3 and V is TRBV7-9; no reliable D call. The V end was cut by 3 bases, the J end by 7 bases, with 11 bases between. Germline lookup yields CDR1 SEHNR and CDR2 FQNEAQ (reference sequence). The CDR3 consists of 13 residues. This CDR3 reads CASSLLGPNTQYF. CDR3 sequence (DNA): TGTGCCAGCAGCTTGCTTGGCCCCAATACGCAGTATTTT.

The rearrangement uses TRBV13 and TRBJ2-7, with 16 bases matching TRBD2. V lost 5 bases and J lost 7; bases outside the gene matches: 5. Germline loops: CDR1 PRHDT, CDR2 FYEKMQ (reference sequence). CDR3 length equals 15 residues. The chain's CDR3 is CASSQGTSGRGEQYF. In DNA, the CDR3 is TGTGCCAGCAGCCAAGGGACTAGCGGGAGGGGTGAGCAGTACTTC.

The gene calls are TRBV6-2 or TRBV6-3 and TRBJ2-7; 10 nucleotides match TRBD1. Germline loops: CDR1 MNHEY, CDR2 SVGEGT. The V segment lost 2 bases and the J segment 5 bases; nucleotides outside the gene matches: 6. This CDR3 is 15 amino acids long. The CDR3 here is CASSYVTGGRNEQYF. The CDR3 nucleotides read TGTGCCAGCAGTTACGTGACAGGGGGCAGGAACGAGCAGTACTTC.

This clonotype was seen at least ten times. J is TRBJ2-5 and V is TRBV7-8; D is unresolved. The CDR3 contains 16 residues. Germline values: CDR1 SGHVS, CDR2 FQNEAQ. Trimming shortened V by 4 bases and J by 4 bases, and 19 bases separated the two germline ends. The CDR3 DNA is TGTGCCAGCAGCTCACTGGCCGAAGGACCTCCAGAGACCCAGTACTTC. Its translation is CASSSLAEGPPETQYF.

This clonotype showed up many times. CDR3 nucleotides: TGTGCCAGCAGGCCCCTCGGGTGGACCCAGTATTTT. It is translated as CASRPLGWTQYF. The chain has TRBV2 and TRBJ2-3; D uncertain. The V end lost 6 bases, the J end lost 12 bases, and 16 bases lay between the germline ends. Germline assignment: CDR1 SNHLY and CDR2 FYNNEI. This CDR3 contains 12 residues.

This clonotype showed up just a few times. The V gene is TRBV6-2 or TRBV6-3, the J gene TRBJ1-2, with D unclear. The V gene's germline CDR1 is MNHEY and CDR2 SVGEGT. Trimming pared 0 bases from V and 5 bases from J, leaving 10 bases between. There are 14 residues in the CDR3. CDR3: CASSYSNSGYGYTF. CDR3 in DNA: TGTGCCAGCAGTTACTCGAACTCAGGTTATGGCTACACCTTC.

This chain links TRBV27 with TRBJ2-4; D is ambiguous. Trimming cost V 6 bases and J 0 bases, with 12 bases left between them. CDR3 length: 15 residues. Germline V gene data show CDR1 as MNHEY and CDR2 as SMNVEV (reference sequence). CDR3: CASRASGRAKNIQYF. In DNA form, the CDR3 reads TGTGCCAGCAGAGCATCCGGCAGAGCCAAAAACATTCAGTACTTC.

The rearrangement joins TRBV6-2 or TRBV6-3 to TRBJ1-2, with D uncertain. The CDR3 totals 13 residues. V lost 0 bases and J lost 8, with 10 bases in between. Per germline, CDR1 MNHEY and CDR2 SVGEGT. This CDR3 reads CASSYSWSNGYTF. CDR3 coding DNA: TGTGCCAGCAGTTACTCGTGGAGCAACGGCTACACCTTC.

In this sample, this clonotype turned up many times. The genes are TRBV10-3 and TRBJ2-4; perhaps TRBD1 as D (6 bases). Germline CDR1 ENHRY, CDR2 SYGVKD. This CDR3 is built from 20 residues. Trimming took off 0 bases at V and 0 bases at J, with 21 bases between the two ends. Written as DNA, the CDR3 is TGTGCCATCAGTGAGTCGTCAGGGGTTGGATTCGATTTAGCCAAAAACATTCAGTACTTC. Protein sequence: CAISESSGVGFDLAKNIQYF.

This clonotype was found many times. The rearrangement links TRBV7-8 to TRBJ1-2, with 7 bases identical to TRBD1. J was trimmed by 3 bases and V by 3 bases; bases with no gene match: 7. This CDR3 is 15 amino acids long. Per germline, CDR1 SGHVS and CDR2 FQNEAQ. CDR3 protein: CASSLYRGGDYGYTF. CDR3 in DNA: TGTGCCAGCAGCTTGTACAGGGGAGGGGACTATGGCTACACCTTC.

This clonotype was observed at least ten times. V is TRBV14 and J is TRBJ2-7, with a weak D call TRBD1 (6 bases). Germline V gene data show CDR1 as SGHDN and CDR2 as FVKESK. There are 16 residues in the CDR3. Trimming cost V 3 bases and J 3 bases, with 18 bases left between them. CDR3 loop: CASSHERWGHNYEQYF. The DNA of the CDR3 is TGTGCCAGCAGCCATGAAAGATGGGGACACAACTACGAGCAGTACTTC.

This clonotype was found many times. The chain joins TRBV12-3 or TRBV12-4 to TRBJ2-2; 11 nucleotides match TRBD1. V lost 6 bases, J lost 4 bases, and 7 bases stayed unmatched. This CDR3 has 16 residues. CDR3 region: CASSPRTGGGTGELFF. Here the CDR3 DNA reads TGTGCCAGCAGCCCAAGGACAGGGGGCGGCACCGGGGAGCTGTTTTTT.

This clonotype was recorded a few times. The chain has TRBV25-1 and TRBJ1-1; D uncertain. The germline CDR1 and CDR2 sequences are MGHDK and SYGVNS. The V end lost 3 bases, the J end lost 9 bases, and 8 bases lay between the germline ends. The CDR3 is made up of 11 amino acids. The CDR3 reads CASSDGGQAFF. The CDR3 DNA sequence: TGTGCCAGCAGTGATGGAGGCCAAGCTTTCTTT.

This clonotype has ten or more counts. V usage is TRBV11-2 and J usage is TRBJ2-1; a possible D gene is TRBD1 (5 bases). The germline CDR1 and CDR2 sequences are SGHAT and FQNNGV. Trimming left V 5 bases short and J 8 bases short, with 7 bases between. The CDR3 is 11 amino acids. CDR3 sequence reads: CASSQGYEQFF. The CDR3, as DNA: TGTGCCAGCAGCCAGGGCTATGAGCAGTTCTTC.

This clonotype was counted many times. The J gene is TRBJ2-7, the V gene TRBV28, with D possibly matching TRBD2 (5 bases). CDR1 and CDR2 from the germline V gene are MDHEN and SYDVKM. Between the trimmed V and J ends, which lost 2 bases and 2 bases, there was a span of 7 bases. This CDR3 is built from 13 residues. Written as DNA, the CDR3 is TGTGCCAGCAGTTTACTAGCCGCCTACGAGCAGTACTTC. It encodes CASSLLAAYEQYF. Full variable domain (missing parts from reference TRBV28 and TRBJ2-7): DVKVTQSSRYLVKRTGEKVFLECVQDMDHENMFWYRQDPGLGLRLIYFSYDVKMKEKGDIPEGYSVSREKKERFSLILESASTNQTSMYLCASSLLAAYEQYFGPGTRLTVT.

This clonotype has at least ten counts. V is TRBV20-1 and J is TRBJ2-7, with 7 bases lining up with TRBD2. Germline V CDR1 and CDR2: DFQATT, SNEGSKA (reference sequence). J was trimmed by 3 bases and V by 4 bases; bases with no gene match: 6. The CDR3 extends over 13 amino acids. In DNA, the CDR3 is TGCAGTGCTATAGGGCGGGAGAGCTACGAGCAGTACTTC. It specifies CSAIGRESYEQYF.

This clonotype was recorded a few times. CDR3 DNA sequence: TGTGCCACCAGCAGAGCCCCAGGCCGCTACGAGCAGTACTTC. It yields the protein CATSRAPGRYEQYF. The chain has TRBV15 and TRBJ2-7; no clear D. V was trimmed by 1 base and J by 3 bases, leaving 10 bases between them. Germline V CDR1 and CDR2: LNHNV, YYDKDF (reference sequence). The CDR3 runs to 14 residues.

This clonotype was seen a handful of times. CDR3 amino acids: CAMGGLTGEQYF. In DNA, the CDR3 is TGTGCCATGGGAGGGCTAACAGGGGAGCAGTACTTC. This chain uses TRBV10-3 with TRBJ2-7; perhaps TRBD2 as D (7 bases). CDR1 is ENHRY and CDR2 is SYGVKD in the germline V gene. Trimming stripped 9 bases from V and 7 bases from J, with 16 bases between. The CDR3 sequence is 12 residues long.

This clonotype turned up a few times. The chain is built from TRBV20-1 and TRBJ1-2; 8 nucleotides match TRBD1. This CDR3 is 17 amino acids long. The germline CDR1 and CDR2 sequences are DFQATT and SNEGSKA (reference sequence). Trimming removed 0 bases from V and 7 bases from J; junction bases left unmatched: 16. DNA for the CDR3: TGCAGTGCTAGAGATCTTCAGCAGGGGGCTTTCGAAGCTGGCTACACCTTC. Encoded protein: CSARDLQQGAFEAGYTF.

Written as DNA, the CDR3 is TGTGCCAGCAGTTCGCAGGGGGCTTCTCCGTTCTACGAGCAGTACTTC. It translates to CASSSQGASPFYEQYF. V and J are TRBV6-2 or TRBV6-3 and TRBJ2-7, with 8 bases matching TRBD1. The CDR3 totals 16 residues. The germline CDR1 and CDR2 sequences are MNHEY and SVGEGT. V lost 4 bases and J lost 3; bases outside the gene matches: 11.

This clonotype has a handful of counts. A clone one base away is much larger, so this may be a read error. The chain carries TRBV11-2 and TRBJ2-1; D is unresolved. The CDR3 is 15 amino acids. V was pared by 3 bases and J by 10 bases, with 19 bases between. The germline gives CDR1 SGHAT, CDR2 FQNNGV. This CDR3 reads CASSFTSWMSDEQFF. CDR3 DNA: TGTGCCAGCAGCTTCACTTCCTGGATGAGCGACGAGCAGTTCTTC.

This clonotype was seen only a few times. The rearrangement joins TRBV2 to TRBJ2-2; D remains ambiguous. CDR1 SNHLY and CDR2 FYNNEI come from the germline V gene. The CDR3 length is 15 residues. The ends were cut back, 3 bases at V and 1 base at J, with 9 bases in the middle. The CDR3 DNA is TGTGCCAGCAGTGAGTCTCGGGTGAACACCGGGGAGCTGTTTTTT. It yields the protein CASSESRVNTGELFF.

This chain links TRBV27 with TRBJ1-2, with TRBD1 matching over 7 bases. Germline trimming cut 3 bases from V and 4 bases from J; bases unmatched to any gene: 14. The CDR3 sequence is 17 residues long. Germline lookup yields CDR1 MNHEY and CDR2 SMNVEV (reference sequence). The CDR3, as DNA: TGTGCCAGCAGTTTGGGCAGGGGGAACTCTTTTAGCTATGGCTACACCTTC. Its protein is CASSLGRGNSFSYGYTF.

V usage is TRBV5-1 and J usage is TRBJ2-1, with D perhaps being TRBD1 or TRBD2 (5 bases each). This CDR3 is built from 15 residues. The germline gives CDR1 SGHRS, CDR2 YFSETQ. V was trimmed by 3 bases and J by 6 bases, leaving 16 bases between them. The CDR3 bases are TGCGCCAGCAGCTGGGGACCCGTCAATTCCAATGAGCAGTTCTTC. Amino acids: CASSWGPVNSNEQFF.

V usage is TRBV7-3 and J usage is TRBJ2-1; 10 nucleotides line up with TRBD2. Per the germline V gene, CDR1 is SGHTA and CDR2 is FQGTGA. The CDR3 consists of 17 residues. V was clipped by 5 bases and J by 14 bases; unmatched bases: 21. This chain's CDR3 is CASSPYEPGLAPFIKFF. In DNA, the CDR3 is TGTGCCAGCAGCCCCTACGAACCGGGACTAGCGCCCTTTATTAAGTTCTTC.

The chain has TRBV2 and TRBJ1-2; perhaps TRBD1 as D (6 bases). In germline, CDR1 is SNHLY, CDR2 FYNNEI. The CDR3 totals 13 residues. Trimming removed 6 bases from V and 4 bases from J, with 12 bases in between. CDR3 amino acids: CASRPQGSYGYTF. CDR3 nucleotides: TGTGCCAGCAGGCCCCAGGGGAGCTATGGCTACACCTTC.

The chain links TRBV7-9 to TRBJ2-7; 7 nucleotides line up with TRBD1. Germline V gene lookup returns CDR1 SEHNR and CDR2 FQNEAQ (reference sequence). V was clipped by 3 bases and J by 6 bases; unmatched bases: 11. The CDR3 extends over 15 amino acids. The CDR3 nucleotides are TGTGCCAGCAGCTTCCCGACAGGGCCGGTTGTCGAGCAGTACTTC. The encoded protein is CASSFPTGPVVEQYF.

This clonotype was recorded many times. One end of the junction does not line up with germline, which may come from a read error. This chain joins TRBV5-1 and TRBJ2-1, with D maybe TRBD1 (5 bases). This CDR3 contains 14 residues. Germline CDR1 SGHRS, CDR2 YFSETQ. The CDR3 sequence is CASSPLTDYNEQSF. The CDR3 nucleotides read TGCGCCAGCAGCCCTCTGACAGATTACAATGAGCAGTCCTTC.

This sequence joins TRBV7-2 and TRBJ1-6; D call uncertain. The CDR3 length is 13 residues. The germline V gene encodes CDR1 SGHTA and CDR2 FQGNSA. V shed 4 bases and J shed 10 bases, with 11 bases lying between them. The DNA for the CDR3 is TGTGCCAGCAGCTCATCAGAAGAGTCACCCCTCCACTTT. It yields the protein CASSSSEESPLHF.